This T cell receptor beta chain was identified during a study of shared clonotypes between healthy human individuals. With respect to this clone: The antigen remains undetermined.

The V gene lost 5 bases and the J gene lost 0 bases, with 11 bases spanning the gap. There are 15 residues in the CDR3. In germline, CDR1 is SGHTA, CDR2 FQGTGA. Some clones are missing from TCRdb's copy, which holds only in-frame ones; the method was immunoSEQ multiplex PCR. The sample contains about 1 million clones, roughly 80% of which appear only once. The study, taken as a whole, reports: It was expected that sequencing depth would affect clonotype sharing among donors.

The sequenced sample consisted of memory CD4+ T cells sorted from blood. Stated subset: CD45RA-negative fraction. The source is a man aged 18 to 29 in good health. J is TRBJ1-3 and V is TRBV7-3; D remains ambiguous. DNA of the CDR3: TGTGCCAGCAGCCCTGGACCCCCCTCTGGAAACACCATATATTTT. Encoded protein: CASSPGPPSGNTIYF.